These 26 T cell receptor beta chains were all obtained from the same sample, sequenced in a study of blood T cells in healthy people across ages. The second PCR ran about 7 to 12 cycles with a sample-barcoded 5' primer and J-beta primers. TCRdb passed the 5' RACE reads through MiXCR, listing each CDR3 protein once. The profile shows about 290,000 distinct CDR3 sequences, roughly 29% of them singletons. The sequenced sample was blood. Receptors were obtained from a woman aged 70-85 years in good health.

The sample holds many counts of this clonotype. J is TRBJ2-7 and V is TRBV6-2 or TRBV6-3; D not certain. Trimming pared 5 bases from V and 4 bases from J, leaving 6 bases between. Per the germline V gene, CDR1 is MNHEY and CDR2 is SVGEGT. The CDR3 spans 11 residues. The CDR3 DNA is TGTGCCAGCAGTAACTGGTACGAGCAGTACTTC. This codes for CASSNWYEQYF.

In the case of this clonotype: An end of the junction does not agree with germline; a read error may underlie this. The gene calls are TRBV7-8 and TRBJ2-2, with 8 bases fitting TRBD1. The CDR3 is made up of 15 amino acids. Germline assignment: CDR1 SGHVS and CDR2 FQNEAQ. CDR3 protein: CAGSLPGGDTGELFF. The CDR3 region has the DNA TGTGCCGGCAGCTTACCAGGGGGCGACACCGGGGAGCTGTTTTTT.

CDR3 in amino acids: CASSQGTVGSEAFF. In DNA, the CDR3 is TGCGCCAGCAGCCAAGGGACAGTGGGTTCTGAAGCTTTCTTT. The V and J genes are TRBV4-3 and TRBJ1-1; TRBD1 is a possible D gene (6 bases). Germline V CDR1 and CDR2: LGHNA, YSLEER. This CDR3 is built from 14 residues. V lost 1 base to trimming and J lost 6 bases, with 12 bases between them.

The chain combines TRBV4-1 with TRBJ2-2; 10 nucleotides agree with TRBD2. This CDR3 comprises 16 residues. The junction had 8 bases not matched to a gene; V was cut back by 1 base and J by 9 bases. The germline V gene encodes CDR1 MGHRA and CDR2 YSYEKL. The CDR3 sequence is CASSQAPAGGGRELFF. The CDR3, as DNA: TGCGCCAGCAGCCAAGCTCCAGCGGGAGGGGGGAGGGAGCTGTTTTTT.

The rearrangement links TRBV20-1 to TRBJ2-7, with 15 bases lining up with TRBD2. Trimming removed 4 bases from V and 3 bases from J; junction bases left unmatched: 4. Germline CDR1 reads DFQATT; CDR2 reads SNEGSKA (reference sequence). CDR3 length: 15 residues. The CDR3 DNA reads as TGCAGTGCTACCGGACTAGCGGGAGGGAACTACGAGCAGTACTTC. Residues: CSATGLAGGNYEQYF.

V usage is TRBV7-8 and J usage is TRBJ2-1; the match to TRBD2 covers 7 bases. Germline-derived CDR1 and CDR2 are SGHVS and FQNEAQ. There are 13 residues in the CDR3. V lost 3 bases, J lost 13 bases, and 9 bases stayed unmatched. For the CDR3, the DNA is TGTGCCAGCAGCTTTAGTCCGCGGGAGTATCAGTTCTTC. Its translation: CASSFSPREYQFF. Drawing the rest from reference TRBV7-8 and TRBJ2-1, the complete variable domain is GAGVSQSPRYKVAKRGQDVALRCDPISGHVSLFWYQQALGQGPEFLTYFQNEAQLDKSGLPSDRFFAERPEGSVSTLKIQRTQQEDSAVYLCASSFSPREYQFFGPGTRLTVL.

This clonotype was found a few times. The chain combines TRBV6-5 with TRBJ2-1; the match to TRBD1 covers 9 bases. The CDR3 is 14 residues long. V lost 2 bases, J lost 7 bases, and 3 bases stayed unmatched. Germline CDR1 MNHEY, CDR2 SVGAGI. The CDR3 reads CASSYRDRVNEQFF. The CDR3 coding sequence is TGTGCCAGCAGTTACCGGGACAGGGTAAATGAGCAGTTCTTC.

This clonotype was seen many times. The chain combines TRBV7-8 with TRBJ1-4, with TRBD1 matching 8 bases. Germline-derived CDR1 and CDR2 are SGHVS and FQNEAQ. The CDR3 loop spans 15 amino acids. With 6 bases clipped from V and 6 bases from J, the junction kept 9 bases outside the gene matches. The CDR3 DNA is TGTGCCAGCAGTTTCGACAGGGGTATCGATGAAAAACTGTTTTTT. As protein: CASSFDRGIDEKLFF.

This clonotype was counted many times. This chain links TRBV12-3 or TRBV12-4 with TRBJ2-5, with D possibly being TRBD2 (7 bases). The CDR3 totals 14 residues. V shed 5 bases and J shed 5 bases, with 15 bases lying between them. Here the CDR3 DNA reads TGTGCCAGCAGTCCCGCGCGGGGGCTGGAGACCCAGTACTTC. This sequence encodes CASSPARGLETQYF.

This sequence joins TRBV2 and TRBJ2-5, with 7 bases matching TRBD2. The end of the DNA is better explained by TRBJ2-1, so the J call may be wrong. CDR1 and CDR2 (germline): SNHLY, FYNNEI. The CDR3 loop spans 15 amino acids. CDR3 sequence: CASRLALGAGNEQFF. CDR3 nucleotides: TGTGCCAGCAGACTAGCGCTCGGGGCGGGGAATGAGCAGTTCTTC.

This chain uses TRBV27 with TRBJ2-7, with 10 bases lining up with TRBD2. The CDR3 has 16 residues. The germline V gene has CDR1 MNHEY and CDR2 SMNVEV (reference sequence). Trimming cost V 2 bases and J 2 bases; bases outside gene matches: 6. CDR3 in DNA: TGTGCCAGCAGTTTAGGGTCTAGCGGGAGCACCTACGAGCAGTACTTC. This encodes CASSLGSSGSTYEQYF.

This rearrangement joins TRBV20-1 to TRBJ2-3, with a tentative D call TRBD1 (7 bases). The CDR3 loop spans 16 amino acids. V lost 0 bases to trimming and J lost 0 bases, with 13 bases between them. Germline lookup yields CDR1 DFQATT and CDR2 SNEGSKA (reference sequence). The CDR3 reads CSARDPGGSSTDTQYF. The CDR3 nucleotides read TGCAGTGCTAGAGATCCAGGGGGGTCTAGCACAGATACGCAGTATTTT.

This clonotype was counted a few times. The chain joins TRBV10-3 to TRBJ2-5, with D possibly TRBD1 on 5 matching bases. CDR3 length: 13 amino acids. Germline CDR1 reads ENHRY; CDR2 reads SYGVKD. V lost 6 bases, J lost 1 base, and 9 bases lay in between. The CDR3 nucleotides read TGTGCCATCAGAGGGGCGATCCAAGAGACCCAGTACTTC. Its protein is CAIRGAIQETQYF.

This sequence joins TRBV28 and TRBJ2-5; 11 bases align to TRBD2. The DNA end is more similar to TRBJ2-7, so the J call may be wrong. There are 13 residues in the CDR3. The V gene's germline CDR1 is MDHEN and CDR2 SYDVKM. The CDR3 DNA sequence: TGTGCCAGCAGCCCTAGCGGGAGGTACGAGCAGTACTTC. Translated, it gives CASSPSGRYEQYF.

A single count supports this clonotype. V is TRBV6-1 and J is TRBJ2-1; TRBD1 agrees at 7 bases. The CDR3 spans 13 residues. CDR1 and CDR2 (germline): MNHNS, SASEGT. The ends lost 10 bases at V and 5 bases at J; junction bases unmatched: 8. CDR3 sequence reads: CATSQQGNNEQFF. Here the CDR3 DNA reads TGTGCCACCAGCCAACAGGGGAACAATGAGCAGTTCTTC.

Regarding this clonotype: At one end, the junction sequence differs from germline, possibly due to a read error. The chain employs TRBV11-3 and TRBJ2-3, with 8 bases lining up with TRBD1. Germline V lookup: CDR1 SGHNT, CDR2 YENEEA. CDR3 length: 15 residues. The CDR3 is CAGSSGTGSTDTQYF. CDR3 nucleotide sequence: TGTGCCGGCAGCTCCGGGACAGGTAGCACAGATACGCAGTATTTT.

The chain recombines TRBV3-1 with TRBJ2-7, with D maybe TRBD1 (7 bases). Germline CDR1 is LGHDT and CDR2 is YNNKEL (reference sequence). This CDR3 is 15 amino acids long. V gave up 3 bases and J gave up 2 bases, with 14 bases separating them. The CDR3 loop is CASSQMDRRAYEQYF. CDR3 nucleotides: TGTGCCAGCAGCCAGATGGACAGGAGGGCCTACGAGCAGTACTTC.

This chain connects TRBV20-1 to TRBJ1-4; the D is unclear. This CDR3 spans 14 amino acids. V was pared by 3 bases and J by 1 base, with 9 bases between. Germline lookup yields CDR1 DFQATT and CDR2 SNEGSKA (reference sequence). The CDR3 loop is CSARLGRTNEKLFF. The CDR3 region has the DNA TGCAGTGCTAGGTTGGGTAGAACTAATGAAAAACTGTTTTTT.

The sample holds a few counts of this clonotype. This rearrangement joins TRBV20-1 to TRBJ1-4, with D tentatively TRBD1 (5 bases). Trimming shortened V by 5 bases and J by 0 bases, and 10 bases separated the two germline ends. The CDR3 covers 14 residues. CDR1 and CDR2 from the germline V gene are DFQATT and SNEGSKA (reference sequence). The CDR3 spells CSASQGATNEKLFF. Written as DNA, the CDR3 is TGCAGTGCTTCGCAGGGTGCAACTAATGAAAAACTGTTTTTT.

This chain uses TRBV28 with TRBJ2-1, with 11 bases identical to TRBD2. Germline CDR1 is MDHEN and CDR2 is SYDVKM. The V segment lost 5 bases and the J segment 4 bases; nucleotides outside the gene matches: 4. CDR3 size: 15 residues. CDR3 residues: CASSDTSGGYNEQFF. CDR3 in DNA: TGTGCCAGCAGTGATACTAGCGGGGGATACAATGAGCAGTTCTTC. The full variable domain, with the rest looked up from reference TRBV28 and TRBJ2-1, is DVKVTQSSRYLVKRTGEKVFLECVQDMDHENMFWYRQDPGLGLRLIYFSYDVKMKEKGDIPEGYSVSREKKERFSLILESASTNQTSMYLCASSDTSGGYNEQFFGPGTRLTVL.

This clonotype has only a few counts. This rearrangement joins TRBV14 to TRBJ1-2, with TRBD1 as a possible D gene (5 bases). The germline gives CDR1 SGHDN, CDR2 FVKESK. Trimming cost V 3 bases and J 4 bases, with 12 bases left between them. This CDR3 has 14 amino acids. The CDR3 here is CASSHQGFLYGYTF. The DNA of the CDR3 is TGTGCCAGCAGCCACCAGGGTTTCCTCTATGGCTACACCTTC.

A remark on this clonotype: At one end, the junction sequence differs from germline, possibly due to a read error. V is TRBV4-1 and J is TRBJ2-7; perhaps TRBD2 as D (7 bases). The germline CDR1 and CDR2 sequences are MGHRA and YSYEKL. This CDR3 region has 15 residues. Here the CDR3 DNA reads TGCGCCAGCAGCGAAGAGGGGGAGGGGTTCTACGAGCAGTACTTC. Translated: CASSEEGEGFYEQYF.

The sample holds a few counts of this clonotype. This chain links TRBV3-1 with TRBJ2-3, with 7 bases that match TRBD2. CDR1 LGHDT and CDR2 YNNKEL come from the germline V gene (reference sequence). With V trimmed by 3 bases and J by 6 bases, 6 bases remained unmatched. This CDR3 contains 14 residues. CDR3 region: CASSHSGAGDTQYF. For the CDR3, the DNA is TGTGCCAGCAGCCATAGTGGAGCGGGGGATACGCAGTATTTT.

This clonotype was counted many times. V and J are TRBV29-1 and TRBJ2-5; 13 nucleotides align to TRBD2. The CDR3 length is 15 residues. The V segment lost 4 bases and the J segment 4 bases; nucleotides outside the gene matches: 6. Germline-derived CDR1 and CDR2 are SQVTM and ANQGSEA. Here the CDR3 DNA reads TGCAGCGTTGCCACTAGCGGGAGGGAGAGAGAGACCCAGTACTTC. Translated: CSVATSGRERETQYF.

The chain joins TRBV4-2 to TRBJ2-1; 14 positions agree with TRBD2. This CDR3 has 17 amino acids. Germline loops: CDR1 LGHNA, CDR2 YNFKEQ. The J segment lost 7 bases and the V segment lost 3 bases, leaving 8 bases of the junction unmatched. CDR3 loop: CASSHPGLAGGRNEQFF. The CDR3 DNA reads TGTGCCAGCAGCCACCCTGGACTAGCGGGAGGTAGGAATGAGCAGTTCTTC.

The chain uses TRBV5-8 and TRBJ1-1; no definite D call. Germline assignment: CDR1 SGHTS and CDR2 YDEGEE. This CDR3 contains 12 residues. V lost 6 bases, J lost 4 bases, and 10 bases lay in between. The CDR3 coding sequence is TGTGCCAGCACAGGTGGGAGCACTGAAGCTTTCTTT. This encodes CASTGGSTEAFF.